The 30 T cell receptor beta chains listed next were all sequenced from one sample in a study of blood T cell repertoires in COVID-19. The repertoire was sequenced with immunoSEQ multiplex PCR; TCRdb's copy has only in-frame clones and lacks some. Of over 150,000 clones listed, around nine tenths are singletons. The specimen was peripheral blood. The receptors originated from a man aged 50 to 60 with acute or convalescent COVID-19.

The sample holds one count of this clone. The CDR3 is CASSLSGDRPQHF. DNA of the CDR3: TGTGCCAGCAGCCTATCAGGCGATCGGCCCCAGCATTTT. This chain links TRBV3-1 (or the pseudogene TRBV3-2) with TRBJ1-5, with D hard to call. Germline V gene data show CDR1 as LGHDT and CDR2 as YNNKEL (reference sequence). V was clipped by 4 bases and J by 9 bases, with 13 bases between them. The CDR3 is 13 amino acids.

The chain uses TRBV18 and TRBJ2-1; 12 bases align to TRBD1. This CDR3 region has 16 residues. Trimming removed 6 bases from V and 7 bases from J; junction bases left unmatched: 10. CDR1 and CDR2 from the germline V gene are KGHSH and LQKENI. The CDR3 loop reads CASSHAGTGGRNEQFF. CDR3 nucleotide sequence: TGTGCCAGCTCGCACGCCGGGACAGGGGGCAGGAATGAGCAGTTCTTC.

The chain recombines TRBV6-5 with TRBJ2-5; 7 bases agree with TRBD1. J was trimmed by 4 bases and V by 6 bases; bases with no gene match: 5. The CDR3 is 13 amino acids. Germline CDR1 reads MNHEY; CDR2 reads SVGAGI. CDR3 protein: CASRSQGRETQYF. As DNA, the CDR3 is TGTGCCAGCAGATCACAGGGGCGAGAGACCCAGTACTTC.

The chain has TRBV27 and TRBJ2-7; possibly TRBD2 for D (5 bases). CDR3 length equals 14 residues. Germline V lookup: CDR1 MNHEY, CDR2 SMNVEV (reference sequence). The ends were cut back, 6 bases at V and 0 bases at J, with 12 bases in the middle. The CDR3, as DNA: TGTGCCAGCAGGCGGGCCCAGAGCTCCTACGAGCAGTACTTC. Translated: CASRRAQSSYEQYF.

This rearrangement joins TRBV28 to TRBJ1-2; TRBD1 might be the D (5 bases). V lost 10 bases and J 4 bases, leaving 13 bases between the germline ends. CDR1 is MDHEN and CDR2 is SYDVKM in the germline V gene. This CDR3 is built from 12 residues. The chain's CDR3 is CATPGLTYGYTF. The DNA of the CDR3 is TGTGCCACACCGGGACTTACCTATGGCTACACCTTC.

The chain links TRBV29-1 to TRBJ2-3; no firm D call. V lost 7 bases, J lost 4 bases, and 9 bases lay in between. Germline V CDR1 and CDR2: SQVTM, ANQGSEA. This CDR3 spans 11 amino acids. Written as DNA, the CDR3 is TGCAGCGCCACTATGGCAGATACGCAGTATTTT. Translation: CSATMADTQYF.

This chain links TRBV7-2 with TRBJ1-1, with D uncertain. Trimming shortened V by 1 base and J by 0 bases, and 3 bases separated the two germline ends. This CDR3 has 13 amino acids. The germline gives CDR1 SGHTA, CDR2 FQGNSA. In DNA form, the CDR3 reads TGTGCCAGCAGCTTAGACATGAACACTGAAGCTTTCTTT. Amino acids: CASSLDMNTEAFF.

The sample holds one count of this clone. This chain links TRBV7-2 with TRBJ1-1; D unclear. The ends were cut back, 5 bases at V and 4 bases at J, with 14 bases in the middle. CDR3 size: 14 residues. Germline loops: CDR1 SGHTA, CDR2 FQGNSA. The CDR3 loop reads CASSQFRGPTEAFF. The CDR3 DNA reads TGTGCCAGCAGCCAATTCCGGGGTCCCACTGAAGCTTTCTTT.

The CDR3 here is CASSLSTGRNEQFF. Here the CDR3 DNA reads TGTGCCAGCAGTTTATCGACAGGGCGCAATGAGCAGTTCTTC. The V gene is TRBV27, the J gene TRBJ2-1; TRBD1 matches 7 bases. The junction had 2 bases not matched to a gene; V was cut back by 0 bases and J by 6 bases. The CDR3 extends over 14 amino acids. Germline V gene data show CDR1 as MNHEY and CDR2 as SMNVEV (reference sequence).

The CDR3 DNA follows: TGCAGCGTTGAAACGCTAGGAGTGGACGAGCAGTACGTC. Residues: CSVETLGVDEQYV. The chain is built from TRBV29-1 and TRBJ2-7, with D unclear. V was trimmed by 2 bases and J by 5 bases, leaving 13 bases between them. The CDR3 extends over 13 amino acids. Looked up from germline, CDR1 is SQVTM and CDR2 is ANQGSEA.

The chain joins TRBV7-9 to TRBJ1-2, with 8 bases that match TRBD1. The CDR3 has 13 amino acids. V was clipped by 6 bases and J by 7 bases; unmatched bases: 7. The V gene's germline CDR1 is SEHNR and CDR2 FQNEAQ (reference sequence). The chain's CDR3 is CASSTGQGIGYTF. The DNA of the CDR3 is TGTGCCAGCAGTACCGGACAGGGTATTGGCTACACCTTC.

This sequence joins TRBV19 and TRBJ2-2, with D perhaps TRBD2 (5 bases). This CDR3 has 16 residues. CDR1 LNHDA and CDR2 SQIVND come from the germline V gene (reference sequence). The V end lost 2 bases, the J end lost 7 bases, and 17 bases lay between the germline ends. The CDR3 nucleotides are TGTGCCAGTAGTATATCCCCGGCGGGTGGTGGCGGGGAGCTGTTTTTT. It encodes CASSISPAGGGGELFF. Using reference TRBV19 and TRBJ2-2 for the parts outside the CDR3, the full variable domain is DGGITQSPKYLFRKEGQNVTLSCEQNLNHDAMYWYRQDPGQGLRLIYYSQIVNDFQKGDIAEGYSVSREKKESFPLTVTSAQKNPTAFYLCASSISPAGGGGELFFGEGSRLTVL.

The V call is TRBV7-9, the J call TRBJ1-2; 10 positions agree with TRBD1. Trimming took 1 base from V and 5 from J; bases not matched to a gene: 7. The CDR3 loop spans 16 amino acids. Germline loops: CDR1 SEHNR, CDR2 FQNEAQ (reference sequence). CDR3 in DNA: TGTGCCAGCAGCTTAGGAACCGGGACAGGGGCGTATGGCTACACCTTC. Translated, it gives CASSLGTGTGAYGYTF. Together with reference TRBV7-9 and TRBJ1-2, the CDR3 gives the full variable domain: DTGVSQNPRHKITKRGQNVTFRCDPISEHNRLYWYRQTLGQGPEFLTYFQNEAQLEKSRLLSDRFSAERPKGSFSTLEIQRTEQGDSAMYLCASSLGTGTGAYGYTFGSGTRLTVV.

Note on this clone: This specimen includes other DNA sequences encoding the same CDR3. For the CDR3, the DNA is TGTGCCAGCTCCCGAGACAGGGTGAACACTGAAGCTTTCTTT. Its translation is CASSRDRVNTEAFF. This rearrangement joins TRBV18 to TRBJ1-1; 7 nucleotides match TRBD1. Germline CDR1 and CDR2: KGHSH and LQKENI. V lost 6 bases to trimming and J lost 0 bases; unmatched junction nucleotides: 4. This CDR3 region has 14 residues.

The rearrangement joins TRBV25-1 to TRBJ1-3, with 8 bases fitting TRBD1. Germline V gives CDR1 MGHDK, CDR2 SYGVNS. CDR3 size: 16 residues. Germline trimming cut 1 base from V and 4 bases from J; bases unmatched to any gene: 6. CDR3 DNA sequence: TGTGCCAGCAGTGAATCAGGCAGGGGGCGAGGAAACACCATATATTTT. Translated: CASSESGRGRGNTIYF. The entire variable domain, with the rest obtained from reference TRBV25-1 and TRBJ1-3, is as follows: EADIYQTPRYLVIGTGKKITLECSQTMGHDKMYWYQQDPGMELHLIHYSYGVNSTEKGDLSSESTVSRIRTEHFPLTLESARPSHTSQYLCASSESGRGRGNTIYFGEGSWLTVV.

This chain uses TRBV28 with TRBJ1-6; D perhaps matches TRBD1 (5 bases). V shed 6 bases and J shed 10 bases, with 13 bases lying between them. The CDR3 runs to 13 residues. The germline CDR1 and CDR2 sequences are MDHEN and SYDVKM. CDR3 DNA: TGTGCCAGCAGGGACACGGCGAACTCACCCCTCCACTTT. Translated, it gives CASRDTANSPLHF.

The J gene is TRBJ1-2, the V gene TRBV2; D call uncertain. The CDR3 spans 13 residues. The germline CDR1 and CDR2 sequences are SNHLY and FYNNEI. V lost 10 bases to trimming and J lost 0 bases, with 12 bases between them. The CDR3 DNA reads TGTGCCACTAGGCCCGCGCCTAACTATGGCTACACCTTC. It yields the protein CATRPAPNYGYTF.

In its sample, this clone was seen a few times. The CDR3 bases are TGTGCCAGCAAAACCATTAGGACTAGCCATGTGCAGTTCTTC. Encoded protein: CASKTIRTSHVQFF. The rearrangement links TRBV6-5 to TRBJ2-1, with 8 bases lining up with TRBD2. V was pared by 7 bases and J by 12 bases, with 14 bases of the junction left unmatched. In germline, CDR1 is MNHEY, CDR2 SVGAGI. This CDR3 contains 14 residues.

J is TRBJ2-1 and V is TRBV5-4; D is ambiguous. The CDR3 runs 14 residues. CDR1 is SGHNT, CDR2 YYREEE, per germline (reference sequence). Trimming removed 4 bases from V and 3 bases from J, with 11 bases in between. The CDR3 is CASSPVADYNEQFF. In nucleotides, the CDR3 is TGTGCCAGCAGCCCCGTTGCAGACTACAATGAGCAGTTCTTC.

The CDR3 DNA sequence: TGTGCCAGCAGCGTATCGGGAACTAACTATGGCTACACCTTC. As protein: CASSVSGTNYGYTF. The V and J genes are TRBV9 and TRBJ1-2; no firm D call. The CDR3 is 14 amino acids. Germline CDR1 and CDR2: SGDLS and YYNGEE. The V gene lost 1 base and the J gene lost 0 bases, with 7 bases spanning the gap. The variable domain in full, with the rest retrieved from reference TRBV9 and TRBJ1-2, is DSGVTQTPKHLITATGQRVTLRCSPRSGDLSVYWYQQSLDQGLQFLIQYYNGEERAKGNILERFSAQQFPDLHSELNLSSLELGDSALYFCASSVSGTNYGYTFGSGTRLTVV.

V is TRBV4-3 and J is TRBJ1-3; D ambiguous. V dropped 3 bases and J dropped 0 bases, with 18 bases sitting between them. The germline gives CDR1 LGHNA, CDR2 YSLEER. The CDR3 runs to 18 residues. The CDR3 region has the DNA TGCGCCAGCAGCCAGGGAGCACAGACACCTCACTCTGGAAACACCATATATTTT. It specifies CASSQGAQTPHSGNTIYF.

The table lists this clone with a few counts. DNA of the CDR3: TGTGCCAGCAGGGACAGGGTATCCTACGAGCAGTACTTC. Its protein is CASRDRVSYEQYF. The chain combines TRBV27 with TRBJ2-7, with 8 bases identical to TRBD1. There are 13 residues in the CDR3. Germline values: CDR1 MNHEY, CDR2 SMNVEV (reference sequence). After removal of 6 bases from V and 1 base from J, the junction contained 2 bases not matched to a gene.

For the CDR3, the DNA is TGTGCCATCAGGGAACAGGGGTCCTACGAGCAGTACGTC. It translates to CAIREQGSYEQYV. The chain uses TRBV10-3 and TRBJ2-7; TRBD1 aligns across 7 bases. CDR3 length: 13 residues. Unmatched junction bases numbered 3, after V lost 6 bases and J lost 1 base. Looked up from germline, CDR1 is ENHRY and CDR2 is SYGVKD.

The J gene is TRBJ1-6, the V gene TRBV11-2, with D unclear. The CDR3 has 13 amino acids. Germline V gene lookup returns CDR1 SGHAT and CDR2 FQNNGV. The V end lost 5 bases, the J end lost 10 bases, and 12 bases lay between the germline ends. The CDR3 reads CASSQPGWSPLHF. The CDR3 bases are TGTGCCAGCAGCCAGCCCGGGTGGTCACCCCTCCACTTT.

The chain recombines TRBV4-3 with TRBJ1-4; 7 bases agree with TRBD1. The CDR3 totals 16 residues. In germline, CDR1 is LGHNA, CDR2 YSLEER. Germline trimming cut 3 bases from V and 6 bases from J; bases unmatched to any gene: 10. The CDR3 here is CASSQVPGQPYEKLFF. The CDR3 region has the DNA TGCGCCAGCAGCCAGGTCCCGGGACAGCCCTATGAAAAACTGTTTTTT.

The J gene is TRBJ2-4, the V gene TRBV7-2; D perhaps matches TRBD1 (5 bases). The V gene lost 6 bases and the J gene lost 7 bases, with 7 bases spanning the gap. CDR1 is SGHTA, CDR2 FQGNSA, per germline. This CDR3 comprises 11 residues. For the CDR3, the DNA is TGTGCCAGCAGTCCAGGGAACATTCAGTACTTC. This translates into CASSPGNIQYF.

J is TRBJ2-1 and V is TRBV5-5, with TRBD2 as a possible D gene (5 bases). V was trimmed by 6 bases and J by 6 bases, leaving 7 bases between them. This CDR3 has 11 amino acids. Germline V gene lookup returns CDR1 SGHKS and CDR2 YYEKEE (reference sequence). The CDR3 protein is CASTGGNEQFF. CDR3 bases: TGTGCCAGCACCGGAGGCAATGAGCAGTTCTTC. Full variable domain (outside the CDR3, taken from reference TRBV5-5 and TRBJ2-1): DAGVTQSPTHLIKTRGQQVTLRCSPISGHKSVSWYQQVLGQGPQFIFQYYEKEERGRGNFPDRFSARQFPNYSSELNVNALLLGDSALYLCASTGGNEQFFGPGTRLTVL.

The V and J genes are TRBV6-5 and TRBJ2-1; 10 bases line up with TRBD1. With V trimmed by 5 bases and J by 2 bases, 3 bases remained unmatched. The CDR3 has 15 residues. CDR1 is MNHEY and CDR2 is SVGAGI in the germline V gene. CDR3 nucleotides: TGTGCCAGCAGTATCGGACAGGGGGCCTACAATGAGCAGTTCTTC. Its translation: CASSIGQGAYNEQFF.

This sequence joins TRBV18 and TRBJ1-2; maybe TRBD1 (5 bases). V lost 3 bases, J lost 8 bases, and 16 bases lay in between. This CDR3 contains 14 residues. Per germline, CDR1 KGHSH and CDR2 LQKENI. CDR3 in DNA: TGTGCCAGCTCACCTTCCAGGGCGGCGGAGGGCTACACCTTC. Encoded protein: CASSPSRAAEGYTF.

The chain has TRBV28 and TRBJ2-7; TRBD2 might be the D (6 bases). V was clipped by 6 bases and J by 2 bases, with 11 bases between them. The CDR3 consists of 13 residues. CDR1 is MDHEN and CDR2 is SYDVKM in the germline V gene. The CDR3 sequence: CASRPGGPYEQYF. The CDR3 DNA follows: TGTGCCAGCAGACCCGGGGGACCCTACGAGCAGTACTTC.